This paragraph covers one T cell receptor beta chain sequence. In the original workflow: Scientists estimated how many nucleated cells there were by amplifying reference gene primers. Data came from immunoSEQ multiplex PCR; TCRdb stores just in-frame clones and leaves some out. The V and J calls and clone size were taken over from that table, and D and trimming were inferred from the DNA. The profile covers about 300,000 clones, with roughly 91% appearing a single time and approximately 4.2% taken by the ten largest. These data are taken from a study of blood T cell repertoires in COVID-19. Whole-study context: Whether acute or convalescent, the COVID-19 samples came from the United States, Italy and Spain. PBMCs, B-cell-depleted T cells, or T cells were the source of the cDNA or gDNA that made up the material.

Per germline, CDR1 SGHDT and CDR2 YYEEEE. V gave up 4 bases and J gave up 14 bases; unmatched junction bases: 15. The CDR3 runs to 14 residues. The chain couples TRBV5-6 to TRBJ1-2, with TRBD1 identical over 9 bases. The source is a man between 40 and 49 years old with acute or convalescent COVID-19. What was sequenced was peripheral blood. As DNA, the CDR3 is TGTGCCAGCAGCCTTGCGCGGGACAGGGATCGTGATACCTTC. Translating gives CASSLARDRDRDTF. The full variable domain, completed using reference TRBV5-6 and TRBJ1-2, is DAGVTQSPTHLIKTRGQQVTLRCSPKSGHDTVSWYQQALGQGPQFIFQYYEEEERQRGNFPDRFSGHQFPNYSSELNVNALLLGDSALYLCASSLARDRDRDTFGSGTRLTVV.